A single sample gave rise to the 21 T cell receptor beta chains below, sequenced in a study of metastatic and nonmetastatic thyroid tumors. TCRdb re-analyzed the PCR reads through MiXCR. The table includes around 30,000 clones, 10% to 15% detected once. No treatment had been given to any patient before thyroid surgery. Sample: blood. The source of these receptors is a female donor with papillary thyroid cancer or a benign thyroid nodule (not recorded which). Some clones in this sample may be carry-over from other donors' samples.

In its sample, this clone was seen many times. Possible read error: a much larger clone is one base away. This rearrangement joins TRBV6-6 to TRBJ2-7, with 8 bases aligning to TRBD1. The CDR3 length is 15 residues. Per germline, CDR1 MNHNY and CDR2 SVGAGI (reference sequence). CDR3 amino acids: CAGSYGAGQAYEQYF. CDR3 sequence (DNA): TGTGCCGGCAGTTACGGGGCGGGACAGGCCTACGAGCAGTACTTC.

This clone has a count of ten or more. Germline and junction disagree at one end, which may indicate a read error. This specimen includes other DNA sequences encoding the same CDR3. This CDR3 reads CASSLPGLQETQYF. The CDR3 DNA reads as TGTGCCAGCAGTCTCCCGGGACTCCAAGAGACCCAGTATTTC. This chain uses TRBV28 with TRBJ2-5, with D possibly TRBD2 on 6 matching bases. The CDR3 loop spans 14 amino acids. Germline V CDR1 and CDR2: MDHEN, SYDVKM.

This clone has at least ten counts. The chain carries TRBV5-8 and TRBJ1-5, with D hard to call. The CDR3 is made up of 15 amino acids. Trimming removed 3 bases at V and 0 bases at J, with 10 bases between. Germline-derived CDR1 and CDR2 are SGHTS and YDEGEE. This CDR3 reads CASSYRPISNQPQHF. DNA for the CDR3: TGTGCCAGCAGCTATCGCCCCATTAGCAATCAGCCCCAGCATTTT.

This clone was seen repeatedly, ten times or more. This chain joins TRBV19 and TRBJ1-5; TRBD1 agrees at 9 bases. Germline V gives CDR1 LNHDA, CDR2 SQIVND (reference sequence). J lost 1 base, V lost 8 bases, and 3 bases had no gene match. The CDR3 contains 14 residues. This CDR3 is CASFGTGSNQPQHF. The CDR3 DNA reads as TGTGCCAGTTTTGGGACAGGGAGCAATCAGCCCCAGCATTTT.

Ten or more counts support this clone. The V call is TRBV5-1, the J call TRBJ1-1; no definite D call. Deletions cut 2 bases from V and 0 bases from J, with 5 bases between. The CDR3 covers 13 residues. Germline V gene data show CDR1 as SGHRS and CDR2 as YFSETQ. The CDR3 reads CASSLTVNTEAFF. The CDR3, as DNA: TGCGCCAGCAGCTTAACTGTGAACACTGAAGCTTTCTTT.

The chain links TRBV7-9 to TRBJ2-7, with D perhaps matching TRBD1 (7 bases). The length of the CDR3 is 14 residues. Trimming removed 5 bases at V and 5 bases at J, with 16 bases between. CDR1 is SEHNR, CDR2 FQNEAQ, per germline (reference sequence). The CDR3: CASSDRAWGDEQYF. The CDR3 DNA is TGTGCCAGCAGCGACAGGGCATGGGGGGACGAGCAGTACTTC.

This clone came up many times. The genes are TRBV18 and TRBJ1-5; tentative D call: TRBD1 (6 bases). Deletions cut 2 bases from V and 7 bases from J, with 9 bases between. This CDR3 is 13 amino acids long. From germline, CDR1 is KGHSH and CDR2 LQKENI. The CDR3 is CASSPGTLQPQHF. As DNA, the CDR3 is TGTGCCAGCTCACCAGGGACATTACAGCCCCAGCATTTT.

This clone has just a few counts. The chain joins TRBV6-6 to TRBJ1-1; TRBD1 might be the D (5 bases). Germline V lookup: CDR1 MNHNY, CDR2 SVGAGI (reference sequence). V was clipped by 2 bases and J by 7 bases, with 11 bases between them. The CDR3 length is 13 residues. CDR3 loop: CASSYLGTDEAFF. For the CDR3, the DNA is TGTGCCAGCAGTTACCTTGGGACGGATGAAGCTTTCTTT.

This rearrangement joins TRBV27 to TRBJ2-7, with D tentatively TRBD2 (6 bases). There are 12 residues in the CDR3. Trimming took 8 bases from V and 2 from J, leaving 10 bases between them. Germline lookup yields CDR1 MNHEY and CDR2 SMNVEV (reference sequence). The CDR3 here is CASGRSPYEQYF. CDR3 coding DNA: TGTGCCAGCGGGAGGAGCCCCTACGAGCAGTACTTC.

This clone has ten or more counts. DNA for the CDR3: TGTGCCAGCAGCCAAGGGGAGGGACCCGGGCGCGATGAGCAGTTCTTC. This translates into CASSQGEGPGRDEQFF. The genes are TRBV4-2 and TRBJ2-1, with 7 bases matching TRBD2. Germline V gene data show CDR1 as LGHNA and CDR2 as YNFKEQ. The CDR3 covers 16 residues. The V segment lost 1 base and the J segment 8 bases; nucleotides outside the gene matches: 11.

The chain joins TRBV2 to TRBJ1-2, with a possible D match to TRBD1 (5 bases). V lost 4 bases, J lost 7 bases, and 22 bases lay in between. There are 16 residues in the CDR3. Looked up from germline, CDR1 is SNHLY and CDR2 is FYNNEI. CDR3 sequence: CASSGPQDGGEGGYTF. CDR3 sequence (DNA): TGTGCCAGCAGTGGACCCCAAGATGGAGGGGAGGGTGGCTACACCTTC.

The table lists this clone with many counts. This sequence joins TRBV9 and TRBJ2-1; TRBD1 matches 9 bases. CDR3 size: 15 residues. With 3 bases clipped from V and 5 bases from J, the junction kept 6 bases outside the gene matches. Germline V CDR1 and CDR2: SGDLS, YYNGEE. DNA for the CDR3: TGTGCCAGCAGCGGAGGGGACAGGGTAAACAATGAGCAGTTCTTC. This gives the protein CASSGGDRVNNEQFF.

This clone was counted many times. V is TRBV30 and J is TRBJ2-6, with D uncertain. CDR3 size: 14 residues. Trimming removed 1 base from V and 0 bases from J, with 4 bases in between. CDR1 is GTSNPN and CDR2 is SVGIG in the germline V gene (reference sequence). CDR3 region: CAWSGLSGANVLTF. CDR3 DNA sequence: TGTGCCTGGAGTGGACTCTCTGGGGCCAACGTCCTGACTTTC.

This clone has at least ten counts. The CDR3 DNA reads TGTGCCAGCGGACTGACGGCCGAGCAGTTCTTC. Residues: CASGLTAEQFF. This chain connects TRBV11-2 to TRBJ2-1, with a tentative D call TRBD2 (5 bases). Per germline, CDR1 SGHAT and CDR2 FQNNGV. The CDR3 is 11 amino acids. The V gene lost 8 bases and the J gene lost 10 bases, with 12 bases spanning the gap. The whole variable domain, filled in from reference TRBV11-2 and TRBJ2-1, reads EAGVAQSPRYKIIEKRQSVAFWCNPISGHATLYWYQQILGQGPKLLIQFQNNGVVDDSQLPKDRFSAERLKGVDSTLKIQPAKLEDSAVYLCASGLTAEQFFGPGTRLTVL.

This clone appeared many times. The rearrangement links TRBV30 to TRBJ1-3; the match to TRBD1 covers 7 bases. V was clipped by 1 base and J by 13 bases; unmatched bases: 1. CDR1 and CDR2 (germline): GTSNPN, SVGIG (reference sequence). CDR3 size: 10 residues. The DNA of the CDR3 is TGTGCCTGGAGTGAGGGACAGATATATTTT. Translating it yields CAWSEGQIYF.

This clone was counted ten times or more. The chain employs TRBV6-1 and TRBJ2-3; tentatively, D is TRBD1 or TRBD2 (5 bases each). Germline V gives CDR1 MNHNS, CDR2 SASEGT. The V and J ends lost 4 bases and 3 bases respectively, with 8 bases between them. The CDR3 sequence is 13 residues long. The DNA of the CDR3 is TGTGCCAGCAGTGGCAGGGAGACAGATACGCAGTATTTT. Protein sequence: CASSGRETDTQYF.

This clone was counted a few times. A read error is possible here, since a much larger clone lies one base away. This chain joins TRBV15 and TRBJ2-4; no clear D. Germline V gene data show CDR1 as LNHNV and CDR2 as YYDKDF (reference sequence). Trimming pared 2 bases from V and 2 bases from J, leaving 7 bases between. The CDR3 consists of 14 residues. The CDR3 loop reads CATSRTVSKNIQYF. CDR3 sequence (DNA): TGTGCCACCAGCAGAACTGTATCCAAAAACATTCAGTACTTC. Complete variable domain (other parts from reference TRBV15 and TRBJ2-4): DAMVIQNPRYQVTQFGKPVTLSCSQTLNHNVMYWYQQKSSQAPKLLFHYYDKDFNNEADTPDNFQSRRPNTSFCFLDIRSPGLGDTAMYLCATSRTVSKNIQYFGAGTRLSVL.

Many counts were recorded for this clone. The chain uses TRBV28 and TRBJ1-3; 9 bases map to TRBD1. Per germline, CDR1 MDHEN and CDR2 SYDVKM. Germline trimming cut 6 bases from V and 8 bases from J; bases unmatched to any gene: 5. The CDR3 covers 13 residues. The CDR3 nucleotides read TGTGCCAGCAGCTCGGGACAGGGAGACACCATATATTTT. Encoded protein: CASSSGQGDTIYF. The full variable domain, completed using reference TRBV28 and TRBJ1-3, is DVKVTQSSRYLVKRTGEKVFLECVQDMDHENMFWYRQDPGLGLRLIYFSYDVKMKEKGDIPEGYSVSREKKERFSLILESASTNQTSMYLCASSSGQGDTIYFGEGSWLTVV.

This clone is medium-sized. The chain has TRBV11-2 and TRBJ2-1; tentatively, D is TRBD1 or TRBD2 (5 bases each). Trimming removed 2 bases from V and 4 bases from J, with 9 bases in between. Germline-derived CDR1 and CDR2 are SGHAT and FQNNGV. The CDR3 totals 14 residues. The CDR3 protein is CASSLWDGYNEQFF. CDR3 nucleotides: TGTGCCAGCAGCTTATGGGACGGTTACAATGAGCAGTTCTTC. Supplemented by reference TRBV11-2 and TRBJ2-1, the full variable domain reads EAGVAQSPRYKIIEKRQSVAFWCNPISGHATLYWYQQILGQGPKLLIQFQNNGVVDDSQLPKDRFSAERLKGVDSTLKIQPAKLEDSAVYLCASSLWDGYNEQFFGPGTRLTVL.

In DNA form, the CDR3 reads TGTTTCAGCAGCTCCAGACCTAGTGGGAGGCAGTACAATGAGCAGTTCTTC. Translated, it gives CFSSSRPSGRQYNEQFF. The chain couples TRBV11-2 to TRBJ2-1, with D tentatively TRBD2 (6 bases). Germline V gene sequence: CDR1 SGHAT, CDR2 FQNNGV. CDR3 length: 17 residues.

By share, this clone counts as medium-sized. Other DNA sequences in this specimen translate into the identical CDR3. The chain links TRBV20-1 to TRBJ2-3; no definite D call. Germline V lookup: CDR1 DFQATT, CDR2 SNEGSKA (reference sequence). This CDR3 has 15 residues. Trimming removed 7 bases at V and 6 bases at J, with 23 bases between. The CDR3, as DNA: TGCAGTGTCACTCCGGACGATGAGGTTTCGGATACGCAGTATTTT. Encoded protein: CSVTPDDEVSDTQYF.